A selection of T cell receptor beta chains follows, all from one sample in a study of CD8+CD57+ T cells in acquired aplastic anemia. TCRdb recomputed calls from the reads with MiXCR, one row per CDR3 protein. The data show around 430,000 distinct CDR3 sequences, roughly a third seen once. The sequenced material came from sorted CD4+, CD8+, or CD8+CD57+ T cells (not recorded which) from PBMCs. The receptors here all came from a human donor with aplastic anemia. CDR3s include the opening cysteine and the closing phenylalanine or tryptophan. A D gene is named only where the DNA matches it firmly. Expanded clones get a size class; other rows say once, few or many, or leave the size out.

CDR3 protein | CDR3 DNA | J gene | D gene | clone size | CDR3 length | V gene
CASSYSRIAYGYTF | TGTGCCAGCAGTTACTCGAGGATCGCCTATGGCTACACCTTC | TRBJ1-2 | NA | NA | 14 | TRBV6-2/TRBV6-3
CASSPLTGTGADGYTF | TGTGCCAGCAGTCCCCTAACCGGGACAGGGGCAGATGGCTACACCTTC | TRBJ1-2 | TRBD1 | NA | 16 | TRBV27
CASSVGTDSTDTQYF | TGTGCCAGCAGCGTCGGGACAGATAGCACAGATACGCAGTATTTT | TRBJ2-3 | TRBD1 | NA | 15 | TRBV5-4
CASSLDGSNEKLFF | TGCGCCAGCAGCTTGGACGGGAGTAATGAAAAACTGTTTTTT | TRBJ1-4 | NA | few | 14 | TRBV5-1
CASSLERVPGTNQPQHF | TGTGCCAGCAGCTTAGAGAGAGTTCCAGGGACCAATCAGCCCCAGCATTTT | TRBJ1-5 | NA | many | 17 | TRBV11-2
CASSLQPGTSGYTF | TGTGCCAGCAGCTTGCAACCAGGGACCAGTGGCTACACCTTC | TRBJ1-2 | NA | many | 14 | TRBV7-3
CASSSPITGELFF | TGTGCCAGCAGCTCCCCTATTACCGGGGAGCTGTTTTTT | TRBJ2-2 | NA | few | 13 | TRBV7-6
CASRAGGTADEQYF | TGTGCCAGCAGAGCAGGCGGGACAGCCGACGAGCAGTACTTC | TRBJ2-7 | NA | many | 14 | TRBV13
CASSPFEGRNTGELFF | TGTGCCAGCAGCCCCTTTGAGGGGCGCAACACCGGGGAGCTGTTTTTT | TRBJ2-2 | NA | NA | 16 | TRBV11-1
CSVVSSSYEQYF | TGCAGCGTTGTTTCAAGCTCCTACGAGCAGTACTTC | TRBJ2-7 | NA | few | 12 | TRBV29-1
CASSLVRVDYGYTF | TGTGCCAGCAGCTTAGTTAGGGTCGATTATGGCTACACCTTC | TRBJ1-2 | NA | many | 14 | TRBV7-8
CASSGGRGRNTIYF | TGTGCCAGCAGTGGCGGACGAGGGAGAAACACCATATATTTT | TRBJ1-3 | NA | many | 14 | TRBV2
CASSAQGLNTGELFF | TGTGCCAGCAGCGCACAGGGTTTGAACACCGGGGAGCTGTTTTTT | TRBJ2-2 | NA | few | 15 | TRBV7-9
CASSVEENPGELFF | TGTGCCAGCAGCGTTGAAGAAAACCCCGGGGAGCTGTTTTTT | TRBJ2-2 | NA | NA | 14 | TRBV25-1
CASSLNGGRNQETQYF | TGTGCCAGCAGCCTAAACGGGGGTCGAAACCAAGAGACCCAGTACTTC | TRBJ2-5 | NA | many | 16 | TRBV7-3
CSAREMAAYGYTF | TGCAGTGCTAGAGAAATGGCAGCCTATGGCTACACCTTC | TRBJ1-2 | NA | NA | 13 | TRBV20-1
CASSPGTAPDQPQHF | TGTGCCAGCAGTCCGGGGACAGCCCCAGATCAGCCCCAGCATTTT | TRBJ1-5 | TRBD1 | NA | 15 | TRBV24-1
CASNPDRGKDGELFF | TGTGCCAGCAACCCGGACAGGGGGAAGGACGGGGAGCTGTTTTTT | TRBJ2-2 | TRBD1 | many | 15 | TRBV2
CASSPTPGIYEQYF | TGTGCCAGCAGCCCTACCCCAGGGATCTACGAGCAGTACTTC | TRBJ2-7 | NA | few | 14 | TRBV2
CASSPPTMLDRADGYTF | TGTGCCAGCAGCCCACCAACTATGCTCGACAGGGCTGATGGCTACACCTTC | TRBJ1-2 | TRBD1 | many | 17 | TRBV9
CASSWDRIRTDTQYF | TGTGCCAGCAGTTGGGACCGAATAAGAACAGATACGCAGTATTTT | TRBJ2-3 | NA | NA | 15 | TRBV2
CASSPQGVRESEQFF | TGTGCCAGCTCACCTCAGGGGGTTAGGGAAAGTGAGCAGTTCTTC | TRBJ2-1 | TRBD1 | NA | 15 | TRBV18
CAISKRQGKDSPLHF | TGTGCCATCAGTAAACGACAGGGGAAAGATTCACCCCTCCACTTT | TRBJ1-6 | TRBD1 | once | 15 | TRBV10-3
CASSESARKGYEQYF | TGTGCCAGCAGTGAATCGGCGCGGAAGGGCTACGAGCAGTACTTC | TRBJ2-7 | NA | few | 15 | TRBV6-1
CASSVAGAPNEQYF | TGTGCCAGCAGCGTGGCGGGGGCCCCCAACGAGCAGTACTTC | TRBJ2-7 | NA | many | 14 | TRBV7-9
CASSLALSSGGNYEQYF | TGTGCCAGCAGCTTAGCGCTAAGTTCTGGCGGAAACTACGAGCAGTACTTC | TRBJ2-7 | NA | many | 17 | TRBV7-2
CASSPLPGGSYGYTF | TGTGCCAGCAGTCCCCTACCGGGGGGGAGCTATGGCTACACCTTC | TRBJ1-2 | NA | many | 15 | TRBV7-9
CASSRSDRVYTF | TGTGCCAGTAGTCGGTCGGACAGGGTCTACACCTTC | TRBJ1-2 | TRBD1 | NA | 12 | TRBV19
CASSDEVNYGYTF | TGTGCCAGCAGTGACGAGGTCAACTATGGCTACACCTTC | TRBJ1-2 | NA | NA | 13 | TRBV2
CASGLVGMGGAFF | TGTGCTAGTGGTTTGGTTGGGATGGGGGGAGCTTTCTTT | TRBJ1-1 | NA | many | 13 | TRBV12-5
CASSHLDRANYGYTF | TGTGCCAGCAGCCACTTGGACAGAGCTAACTATGGCTACACCTTC | TRBJ1-2 | NA | few | 15 | TRBV3-1
CASSQVGRETQYF | TGTGCCAGCAGCCAAGTCGGCCGAGAGACCCAGTACTTC | TRBJ2-5 | NA | NA | 13 | TRBV3-1
CASGPFLEQYF | TGTGCTAGTGGCCCCTTCCTCGAGCAGTACTTC | TRBJ2-7 | NA | few | 11 | TRBV12-5
CATSRATGEYEQYF | TGTGCCACCAGCAGAGCGACAGGGGAATACGAGCAGTACTTC | TRBJ2-7 | TRBD1 | many | 14 | TRBV15
CASTFSQGNGYTF | TGTGCCAGCACCTTTTCACAGGGAAATGGCTACACCTTC | TRBJ1-2 | NA | few | 13 | TRBV5-4
CASSSTTSPDTQYF | TGTGCCAGCAGTTCCACCACTAGCCCAGATACGCAGTATTTT | TRBJ2-3 | NA | NA | 14 | TRBV12-3/TRBV12-4
CASSFEGANTEAFF | TGTGCCAGCAGTTTTGAGGGGGCGAACACTGAAGCTTTCTTT | TRBJ1-1 | TRBD1 | NA | 14 | TRBV12-3/TRBV12-4
CASSFLDTEAFF | TGTGCCAGCAGCTTCCTGGACACTGAAGCTTTCTTT | TRBJ1-1 | NA | NA | 12 | TRBV7-9
CASSQAGGRYTF | TGCGCCAGCAGCCAGGCAGGGGGCCGGTACACCTTC | TRBJ1-2 | TRBD1 | many | 12 | TRBV4-1
CATSRDKGGGSSSYEQYF | TGTGCCACCAGCAGAGATAAGGGGGGAGGGAGTAGCTCCTACGAGCAGTACTTC | TRBJ2-7 | NA | NA | 18 | TRBV15
CSASTGVNEKLFF | TGCAGTGCCTCGACAGGGGTAAATGAAAAACTGTTTTTT | TRBJ1-4 | TRBD1 | NA | 13 | TRBV20-1
CASSWTAYEQYF | TGTGCCAGCAGCTGGACGGCCTACGAGCAGTACTTC | TRBJ2-7 | NA | many | 12 | TRBV7-2
CATSGRDRGRFTDTQYF | TGTGCCACCAGCGGAAGGGACAGGGGGCGCTTCACAGATACGCAGTATTTT | TRBJ2-3 | TRBD1 | many | 17 | TRBV15
CASSIASYGYTF | TGTGCCAGTAGTATAGCCAGCTATGGCTACACCTTC | TRBJ1-2 | NA | NA | 12 | TRBV19
CASNRLGMNTEAFF | TGTGCCAGCAACAGACTGGGCATGAACACTGAAGCTTTCTTT | TRBJ1-1 | NA | NA | 14 | TRBV9
CSAKGQLSNYGYTF | TGCAGTGCTAAAGGACAGTTATCCAACTATGGCTACACCTTC | TRBJ1-2 | NA | many | 14 | TRBV20-1
CASSLKLSYEQYF | TGTGCCAGCAGCCTAAAGCTCTCCTACGAGCAGTACTTC | TRBJ2-7 | NA | NA | 13 | TRBV2
CASSPGWSPKRFSSYEQYF | TGTGCCAGCAGCCCCGGGTGGAGTCCGAAGCGGTTTAGCTCCTACGAGCAGTACTTC | TRBJ2-7 | NA | NA | 19 | TRBV25-1
CASSQEKAANSPLHF | TGTGCCAGCAGCCAAGAAAAGGCAGCCAATTCACCCCTCCACTTT | TRBJ1-6 | NA | once | 15 | TRBV3-1
CSARVAGGRTDTQYF | TGCAGTGCCCGGGTAGCGGGAGGTAGGACAGATACGCAGTATTTT | TRBJ2-3 | TRBD2 | many | 15 | TRBV20-1
CASSPPGVRNTEAFF | TGTGCCAGCAGCCCCCCCGGTGTCAGGAACACTGAAGCTTTCTTT | TRBJ1-1 | NA | once | 15 | TRBV5-6
CASRARRSGISNEQFF | TGTGCCAGTAGGGCGCGGAGAAGCGGGATATCCAATGAGCAGTTCTTC | TRBJ2-1 | TRBD2 | NA | 16 | TRBV7-2
CASSLEGRAFF | TGTGCCAGCAGCTTGGAGGGTCGAGCTTTCTTT | TRBJ1-1 | NA | few | 11 | TRBV19
CASSQRQRGSPLHF | TGTGCCAGCAGCCAACGACAACGGGGTTCACCCCTCCACTTT | TRBJ1-6 | NA | few | 14 | TRBV3-1
CASSREWGGNTIYF | TGTGCCAGCAGCCGAGAATGGGGCGGAAACACCATATATTTT | TRBJ1-3 | NA | many | 14 | TRBV14
CASSRPTGEYGYTF | TGCGCCAGCAGCCGCCCGACAGGAGAATATGGCTACACCTTC | TRBJ1-2 | NA | few | 14 | TRBV4-1
CASNAGDFTYGYTF | TGTGCCAGTAACGCAGGGGATTTTACCTATGGCTACACCTTC | TRBJ1-2 | NA | many | 14 | TRBV19
CSMGGEYNEQFF | TGCAGCATGGGCGGGGAGTACAATGAGCAGTTCTTC | TRBJ2-1 | NA | many | 12 | TRBV29-1
CASSLTSGFPGGEQYF | TGTGCCAGCAGCTTAACTTCTGGCTTCCCAGGGGGCGAGCAGTACTTC | TRBJ2-7 | TRBD1 | NA | 16 | TRBV11-2